The 9 T cell receptor beta chains reported below all come from one sample, sequenced in a study of T cell repertoires in cytomegalovirus infection. The antigens of these receptors remain unknown. In TCRdb, the reads were re-called with MiXCR into one record per CDR3 protein. The sample includes about half a million distinct CDR3 sequences, approximately 46% of them seen just once. Sample: cultured PBMCs, taken from culture after CMV antigen stimulation. The origin of the receptors is a human donor in good health (CMV status not recorded). Some clones in this sample may be carry-over from other donors' samples.

The table lists this clonotype with a few counts. The chain recombines TRBV7-8 with TRBJ2-3, with D perhaps TRBD2 (6 bases). The germline V gene encodes CDR1 SGHVS and CDR2 FQNEAQ. CDR3 length: 18 residues. Trimming removed 1 base at V and 3 bases at J, with 20 bases between. The CDR3: CASSLGARRGTITDTQYF. The CDR3 coding sequence is TGTGCCAGCAGCTTAGGGGCTAGGAGGGGAACAATTACAGATACGCAGTATTTT.

This sequence joins TRBV20-1 and TRBJ1-1, with D unclear. This CDR3 contains 15 residues. Germline-derived CDR1 and CDR2 are DFQATT and SNEGSKA (reference sequence). V was clipped by 0 bases and J by 11 bases, with 22 bases between them. The CDR3 DNA is TGCAGTGCTAGAGATGCGGACCAGTGGGGAATTACGGCTTTCTTT. Translating it yields CSARDADQWGITAFF.

V is TRBV7-6 and J is TRBJ2-7; unclear D gene. The V gene's germline CDR1 is SGHVS and CDR2 FNYEAQ. CDR3 length equals 15 residues. V lost 1 base, J lost 6 bases, and 16 bases lay in between. The CDR3 loop reads CASSLGFAWRGEQYF. CDR3 DNA sequence: TGTGCCAGCAGCTTAGGGTTCGCGTGGAGAGGCGAGCAGTACTTC.

V is TRBV25-1 and J is TRBJ2-1, with 15 bases matching TRBD2. This CDR3 comprises 14 residues. The V segment lost 10 bases and the J segment 10 bases; nucleotides outside the gene matches: 8. Germline values: CDR1 MGHDK, CDR2 SYGVNS. In DNA form, the CDR3 reads TGTGCCACCGCTGGGACTAGCGGGAGGAGCGAGCAGTTCTTC. This sequence encodes CATAGTSGRSEQFF.

This clonotype has more than one count but fewer than ten. The gene calls are TRBV7-9 and TRBJ2-1; 7 nucleotides align to TRBD2. Trimming cost V 7 bases and J 5 bases; bases outside gene matches: 8. Germline CDR1 and CDR2: SEHNR and FQNEAQ (reference sequence). The CDR3 has 14 amino acids. CDR3 sequence: CASTAGVPHNEQFF. The DNA for the CDR3 is TGTGCCAGCACCGCGGGAGTTCCCCACAATGAGCAGTTCTTC.

A remark on this clonotype: A junction boundary mismatches the germline segment, possibly from a read error. V and J are TRBV15 and TRBJ2-1; 8 positions match TRBD2. Germline CDR1 and CDR2: LNHNV and YYDKDF (reference sequence). CDR3 length: 17 amino acids. The CDR3 reads CATRRVAAGVSYNEQFF. As DNA, the CDR3 is TGTGCCACCAGAAGAGTGGCAGCGGGAGTGTCCTACAATGAGCAGTTCTTC. The full variable domain, with the rest looked up from reference TRBV15 and TRBJ2-1, is DAMVIQNPRYQVTQFGKPVTLSCSQTLNHNVMYWYQQKSSQAPKLLFHYYDKDFNNEADTPDNFQSRRPNTSFCFLDIRSPGLGDTAMYLCATRRVAAGVSYNEQFFGPGTRLTVL.

The chain has TRBV10-3 and TRBJ2-2; D is unresolved. The CDR3 has 15 amino acids. Trimming stripped 3 bases from V and 2 bases from J, with 10 bases between. The germline V gene encodes CDR1 ENHRY and CDR2 SYGVKD. The CDR3 region is CAISEGQENTGELFF. CDR3 sequence (DNA): TGTGCCATCAGTGAAGGTCAGGAAAACACCGGGGAGCTGTTTTTT.

The chain joins TRBV19 to TRBJ2-1; 7 nucleotides agree with TRBD2. CDR1 LNHDA and CDR2 SQIVND come from the germline V gene (reference sequence). The CDR3 has 14 amino acids. The V and J ends lost 2 bases and 5 bases, in that order; junction bases with no gene match: 3. CDR3 in DNA: TGTGCCAGTAGTATAACTAGCGATCACAATGAGCAGTTCTTC. This encodes CASSITSDHNEQFF.

The V call is TRBV7-9, the J call TRBJ2-5; 11 bases agree with TRBD1. Germline V gene lookup returns CDR1 SEHNR and CDR2 FQNEAQ (reference sequence). The CDR3 runs 16 residues. V lost 0 bases and J lost 5; bases outside the gene matches: 5. Here the CDR3 DNA reads TGTGCCAGCAGCTTAGCCTGGACAGGGGGCTGGGAGACCCAGTACTTC. This encodes CASSLAWTGGWETQYF. Variable domain in full (rest from reference TRBV7-9 and TRBJ2-5): DTGVSQNPRHKITKRGQNVTFRCDPISEHNRLYWYRQTLGQGPEFLTYFQNEAQLEKSRLLSDRFSAERPKGSFSTLEIQRTEQGDSAMYLCASSLAWTGGWETQYFGPGTRLLVL.